Reported below is one T cell receptor beta chain. The antigen is undetermined. This entry comes from a study of beta chain features in type 1 diabetes. Study findings and constraints: For Type 1 diabetes patients, all four CD4+ subsets carried TCRB CDR3s that were moderately but significantly shorter.

As every portion of the isolated RNA was reverse transcribed, the sequencing read expressed TCRB transcripts. TCRdb's copy holds only in-frame clones and misses some; the assay was immunoSEQ multiplex PCR. The sample has hundreds of thousands of clones, 13% seen once. From germline, CDR1 is MNHEY and CDR2 SVGAGI. The CDR3 sequence is 15 residues long. V was cut by 3 bases and J by 2 bases, with 11 bases left in between. Sequencing input: naive CD4+ T cells from blood. This clonotype was obtained from a man aged 18 to 29 with type 1 diabetes. This chain links TRBV6-5 with TRBJ2-1, with a weak D call TRBD2 (5 bases). The CDR3 loop is CASSYEGGTYNEQFF. CDR3 bases: TGTGCCAGCAGTTATGAGGGCGGAACCTACAATGAGCAGTTCTTC.